Listed here are 32 T cell receptor beta chains from one sample, sequenced in a study of breast tumors, draining lymph nodes, adjacent tissues. TCRdb analysed the multiplex PCR reads with MiXCR anew, one entry per CDR3 protein. The sample lists about 180,000 distinct CDR3 sequences, 33% occurring once. Samples came from axillary lymph nodes draining the breast cancer. The specimen was axillary lymph node tissue. The origin of the receptors is a female donor with breast cancer. Some clones in this sample may be carry-over from other donors' samples.

Points on this clonotype: It may be a read error: a sequence one base away is much more abundant. This CDR3 reads CASSLVGGFNEQLF. The DNA for the CDR3 is TGTGCCAGCAGCTTGGTGGGGGGTTTCAATGAGCAGCTCTTC. The rearrangement links TRBV5-5 to TRBJ2-1, with D possibly TRBD2 on 6 matching bases. The germline V gene has CDR1 SGHKS and CDR2 YYEKEE (reference sequence). The CDR3 is 14 residues long.

The J gene is TRBJ2-4, the V gene TRBV6-4, with a weak D call TRBD2 (6 bases). The CDR3 has 16 amino acids. The germline V gene encodes CDR1 MRHNA and CDR2 SNTAGT. Between the trimmed V and J ends, which lost 3 bases and 6 bases, there was a span of 18 bases. The CDR3 protein is CASSDPIGRGPNIQYF. The CDR3 DNA reads TGTGCCAGCAGTGATCCCATAGGGCGGGGCCCAAACATTCAGTACTTC.

This chain connects TRBV12-3 or TRBV12-4 to TRBJ2-3, with a tentative D call TRBD1 (6 bases). This CDR3 contains 12 residues. The germline V and J ends were trimmed by 6 bases and 11 bases, with 15 bases remaining between them. DNA of the CDR3: TGTGCCAGCAGGGGCAGGGGTGATGAGCAGTATTTT. Its protein is CASRGRGDEQYF.

This clonotype showed up many times. The chain joins TRBV2 to TRBJ2-5; the D gene is possibly TRBD2 (5 bases). The CDR3 has 13 amino acids. Germline CDR1 SNHLY, CDR2 FYNNEI. Trimming took off 3 bases at V and 5 bases at J, with 10 bases between the two ends. The CDR3 spells CASSDLRGETQYF. CDR3 coding DNA: TGTGCCAGCAGTGACCTACGCGGGGAGACCCAGTACTTC.

The J gene is TRBJ1-4, the V gene TRBV24-1; no clear D. The V gene lost 5 bases and the J gene lost 3 bases, with 18 bases spanning the gap. The CDR3 contains 17 residues. The germline CDR1 and CDR2 sequences are KGHDR and SFDVKD. The CDR3 reads CATSARTPRGANEKLFF. The CDR3 nucleotides read TGTGCCACCAGTGCTAGAACACCCCGAGGCGCTAATGAAAAACTGTTTTTT.

This clonotype was counted only a few times. Being one base from a much bigger clone, this may be a read error. V gene TRBV11-2 combines with J gene TRBJ1-2; tentatively, D is TRBD1 (5 bases). Germline V gene lookup returns CDR1 SGHAT and CDR2 FQNNGV. CDR3 length: 13 residues. CDR3 nucleotides: TGTGCCAGCAGCCCACAGGATAACTCTGGCTACACCTTC. This codes for CASSPQDNSGYTF.

This clonotype was recorded at least ten times. This sequence joins TRBV7-9 and TRBJ2-7; 8 bases match TRBD1. CDR1 is SEHNR, CDR2 FQNEAQ, per germline (reference sequence). The CDR3 has 15 amino acids. V gave up 3 bases and J gave up 4 bases; unmatched junction bases: 8. CDR3 in DNA: TGTGCCAGCAGCTTTACCGGGACAGGAGATTACGAGCAGTACTTC. Its translation: CASSFTGTGDYEQYF.

This chain connects TRBV7-6 to TRBJ1-1; D is possibly TRBD1 (5 bases). CDR1 is SGHVS and CDR2 is FNYEAQ in the germline V gene. The V end was cut by 2 bases, the J end by 0 bases, with 13 bases between. This CDR3 comprises 16 residues. The CDR3 is CASSLRGPPLNTEAFF. The CDR3 DNA is TGTGCCAGCAGCTTAAGGGGACCCCCGTTGAACACTGAAGCTTTCTTT.

As concerns this clonotype: This may be a read error: a much more frequent sequence differs by one nucleotide. This chain joins TRBV6-6 and TRBJ2-2, with TRBD2 identical over 12 bases. Germline CDR1 reads MNHNY; CDR2 reads SVGAGI (reference sequence). Trimming removed 7 bases from V and 6 bases from J; junction bases left unmatched: 15. The CDR3 length is 18 residues. Here the CDR3 reads CASKSAPSGGANPGELFF. The CDR3 DNA reads as TGTGCCAGCAAATCAGCCCCTAGCGGGGGGGCAAACCCCGGGGAGCTGTTTTTT.

V and J are TRBV6-2 or TRBV6-3 and TRBJ2-7; maybe TRBD1 (5 bases). Trimming removed 6 bases from V and 7 bases from J, with 10 bases in between. Germline V gene lookup returns CDR1 MNHEY and CDR2 SVGEGT. The CDR3 extends over 11 amino acids. The CDR3 sequence: CASSRGQEQYF. The CDR3 DNA is TGTGCCAGCAGCCGAGGACAAGAGCAGTACTTC.

Comments on this clonotype: This clone may be a read error of a much larger clone one base away. The rearrangement links TRBV9 to TRBJ2-1, with D possibly being TRBD2 (5 bases). CDR1 is SGDLS and CDR2 is YYNGEE in the germline V gene. The CDR3 has 15 amino acids. CDR3 DNA: TGTGCCAGCAGCGTAGAGGCGGACTCCTACAATGAGCGGTTCTTC. This codes for CASSVEADSYNERFF.

This clonotype was observed many times. The chain uses TRBV3-1 and TRBJ1-6; D gene ambiguous. Germline CDR1 reads LGHDT; CDR2 reads YNNKEL (reference sequence). This CDR3 has 15 amino acids. Trimming stripped 0 bases from V and 7 bases from J, with 10 bases between. The CDR3: CASSQDRLANSPLHF. The CDR3 DNA is TGTGCCAGCAGCCAAGACAGGCTGGCAAATTCACCCCTCCACTTT.

Turning to this clonotype: The CDR3 carries no conserved terminal phenylalanine or tryptophan, so it likely arises from a read error. The chain joins TRBV20-1 to TRBJ1-4; D is possibly TRBD1 (5 bases). The germline V gene has CDR1 DFQATT and CDR2 SNEGSKA (reference sequence). This CDR3 comprises 13 residues. The CDR3 region has the DNA TGCAGTGCTCGGGACTCTTCAAATGAAACACTGTTTTCT. Its translation is CSARDSSNETLFS.

In its sample, this clonotype was seen many times. The rearrangement uses TRBV9 and TRBJ2-1; 9 bases match TRBD2. Germline CDR1 SGDLS, CDR2 YYNGEE. The CDR3 runs to 16 residues. V trimming: 2 bases; J trimming: 2 bases; junction bases outside the gene matches: 5. The CDR3 nucleotides read TGTGCCAGCAGCGTGAGCGGGGGGACACCCTACAATGAGCAGTTCTTC. Amino acid sequence: CASSVSGGTPYNEQFF.

The sample holds many counts of this clonotype. One end of the junction fails to match germline, which may point to a read error. The chain couples TRBV7-9 to TRBJ2-1; 9 nucleotides align to TRBD2. CDR1 and CDR2 from the germline V gene are SEHNR and FQNEAQ (reference sequence). The CDR3 sequence is 18 residues long. In DNA form, the CDR3 reads TGTGCCAGCAGCTTGTCGTACAGCGGGGGGCGGGAGGGCCTCCGGGGGCTCTTC. The encoded protein is CASSLSYSGGREGLRGLF.

This clonotype was picked up many times. The rearrangement links TRBV27 to TRBJ2-7; possibly TRBD1 or TRBD2 for D (5 bases each). The V gene lost 3 bases and the J gene lost 5 bases, with 17 bases spanning the gap. The CDR3 is made up of 15 amino acids. CDR1 is MNHEY, CDR2 SMNVEV, per germline (reference sequence). The CDR3 is CASSLGTAGEHEQYF. CDR3 DNA sequence: TGTGCCAGCAGTTTGGGGACGGCTGGTGAGCACGAGCAGTACTTC.

This clonotype was recorded at least ten times. The rearrangement uses TRBV7-9 and TRBJ2-3; D not resolved. Trimming shortened V by 2 bases and J by 5 bases, and 14 bases separated the two germline ends. CDR1 and CDR2 from the germline V gene are SEHNR and FQNEAQ (reference sequence). This CDR3 contains 15 residues. For the CDR3, the DNA is TGTGCCAGCAGCTTAATCGGGTATTCGGAAGATACGCAGTATTTT. Its protein product is CASSLIGYSEDTQYF.

The table lists this clonotype with many counts. The chain is built from TRBV12-3 or TRBV12-4 and TRBJ2-7; no firm D call. This CDR3 comprises 13 residues. V was clipped by 7 bases and J by 2 bases, with 12 bases between them. Here the CDR3 reads CASTWGATYEQYF. The CDR3 coding sequence is TGTGCCAGCACTTGGGGTGCCACCTACGAGCAGTACTTC.

In its sample, this clonotype was seen many times. The chain links TRBV11-2 to TRBJ1-2, with a weak D call TRBD1 (6 bases). The CDR3 runs 14 residues. V lost 2 bases and J 6 bases, leaving 13 bases between the germline ends. Germline V gives CDR1 SGHAT, CDR2 FQNNGV. Here the CDR3 reads CASSLIQGMDGYTF. CDR3 DNA sequence: TGTGCCAGCAGCTTAATTCAGGGGATGGATGGCTACACCTTC.

In its sample, this clonotype was seen a few times. CDR3 DNA sequence: TGTGCCAGCAGCCCCGCACTAGGGGGGTCCCCTCAGTACTTC. Translation: CASSPALGGSPQYF. This chain joins TRBV7-9 and TRBJ2-4; D is perhaps TRBD1 or TRBD2 (6 bases each). The CDR3 loop spans 14 amino acids. CDR1 and CDR2 from the germline V gene are SEHNR and FQNEAQ (reference sequence). V was shortened by 5 bases and J by 12 bases, with 20 bases between the two germline ends.

Ten or more counts support this clonotype. This chain uses TRBV11-2 with TRBJ1-5; D not certain. This CDR3 spans 16 amino acids. Trimming took 1 base from V and 2 from J, leaving 12 bases between them. Germline CDR1 SGHAT, CDR2 FQNNGV. CDR3 bases: TGTGCCAGCAGCTTAGGCCCAGGCTCTGGCAATCAGCCCCAGCATTTT. This sequence encodes CASSLGPGSGNQPQHF.

A word on this clonotype: A read error may be the cause here, since a much bigger clone is one base away. The chain uses TRBV20-1 and TRBJ1-6, with D maybe TRBD1 (6 bases). Germline V lookup: CDR1 DFQATT, CDR2 SNEGSKA (reference sequence). This CDR3 has 15 amino acids. DNA of the CDR3: TGCAGTGCTACGACAGGTCCTCCCTATACTTCACCCCTCCACTTT. Translated, it gives CSATTGPPYTSPLHF.

The chain recombines TRBV13 with TRBJ2-7, with D hard to call. CDR1 and CDR2 from the germline V gene are PRHDT and FYEKMQ (reference sequence). This CDR3 contains 12 residues. The germline V and J ends were trimmed by 4 bases and 3 bases, with 7 bases remaining between them. The CDR3: CASSSARYEQYF. The CDR3 DNA is TGTGCCAGCAGCTCCGCACGCTACGAGCAGTACTTC.

This clonotype was detected many times. The chain recombines TRBV27 with TRBJ2-1; the match to TRBD2 covers 7 bases. V lost 4 bases, J lost 7 bases, and 13 bases stayed unmatched. The CDR3 loop spans 16 amino acids. CDR1 and CDR2 from the germline V gene are MNHEY and SMNVEV (reference sequence). CDR3 sequence: CASSWLAGVQLNEQFF. The DNA for the CDR3 is TGTGCCAGCAGTTGGCTCGCGGGGGTTCAGCTAAATGAGCAGTTCTTC.

This clonotype was counted many times. V gene TRBV29-1 combines with J gene TRBJ2-7, with a possible D match to TRBD1 (5 bases). The CDR3 is made up of 13 amino acids. Germline CDR1 and CDR2: SQVTM and ANQGSEA. V was clipped by 4 bases and J by 0 bases, with 10 bases between them. The CDR3 sequence: CSVVQASSYEQYF. The CDR3 bases are TGCAGCGTTGTACAGGCATCCTCCTACGAGCAGTACTTC.

This clonotype appeared many times. V gene TRBV12-3 or TRBV12-4 combines with J gene TRBJ1-6; D is unresolved. V gave up 6 bases and J gave up 0 bases, with 15 bases separating them. The CDR3 has 17 amino acids. As DNA, the CDR3 is TGTGCCAGCAGCTCTAGAGGACGTAGCTCCTATAATTCACCCCTCCACTTT. Its protein product is CASSSRGRSSYNSPLHF.

This clonotype was picked up many times. The chain is built from TRBV15 and TRBJ2-7; no reliable D call. CDR1 and CDR2 from the germline V gene are LNHNV and YYDKDF (reference sequence). CDR3 length: 18 residues. V was trimmed by 0 bases and J by 0 bases, leaving 18 bases between them. The CDR3 is CATSRELGGRGVSYEQYF. The CDR3 coding sequence is TGTGCCACCAGCAGAGAATTAGGCGGAAGAGGAGTCTCCTACGAGCAGTACTTC. Together with reference TRBV15 and TRBJ2-7, the CDR3 gives the full variable domain: DAMVIQNPRYQVTQFGKPVTLSCSQTLNHNVMYWYQQKSSQAPKLLFHYYDKDFNNEADTPDNFQSRRPNTSFCFLDIRSPGLGDTAMYLCATSRELGGRGVSYEQYFGPGTRLTVT.

V usage is TRBV2 and J usage is TRBJ1-1; D is undetermined. V was cut by 5 bases and J by 1 base, with 5 bases left in between. There are 12 residues in the CDR3. The germline V gene encodes CDR1 SNHLY and CDR2 FYNNEI. The CDR3 bases are TGTGCCAGCAGTAAAGAGAACACTGAAGCTTTCTTT. Its protein product is CASSKENTEAFF.

About this clonotype itself: This may arise from a read error, as a much more abundant clone is one base away. The CDR3 reads CASSRDPGLPLHF. The CDR3 DNA sequence: TGTGCCAGCAGCCGAGATCCGGGGCTCCCCCTCCACTTT. The V gene is TRBV3-1, the J gene TRBJ1-6; D is perhaps TRBD1 (5 bases). Trimming removed 4 bases at V and 13 bases at J, with 14 bases between. There are 13 residues in the CDR3. Per the germline V gene, CDR1 is LGHDT and CDR2 is YNNKEL (reference sequence).

This clonotype was counted ten times or more. The CDR3 spells CASSPSGRVEQYF. The CDR3 DNA sequence: TGTGCCAGCAGCCCAAGCGGGAGGGTCGAGCAGTACTTC. The chain couples TRBV7-8 to TRBJ2-7; 10 nucleotides agree with TRBD2. Germline loops: CDR1 SGHVS, CDR2 FQNEAQ. There are 13 residues in the CDR3. J lost 6 bases, V lost 5 bases, and 4 bases had no gene match.

This clonotype occurred a few times. V is TRBV10-3 and J is TRBJ1-6; 8 bases are a match to TRBD1. CDR1 is ENHRY, CDR2 SYGVKD, per germline. After removal of 6 bases from V and 7 bases from J, the junction contained 20 bases not matched to a gene. The CDR3 is made up of 19 amino acids. This CDR3 is CAIRARDRTTRGGNSPLHF. CDR3 nucleotides: TGTGCCATCAGGGCCCGGGACAGGACGACACGCGGTGGGAATTCACCCCTCCACTTT.

This clonotype was seen repeatedly, ten times or more. The chain uses TRBV18 and TRBJ1-3; D is perhaps TRBD1 (5 bases). V was shortened by 3 bases and J by 0 bases, with 12 bases between the two germline ends. Germline assignment: CDR1 KGHSH and CDR2 LQKENI. The CDR3 covers 16 residues. The DNA for the CDR3 is TGTGCCAGCTCACCTAGGGAGGGGAGCTCTGGAAACACCATATATTTT. It yields the protein CASSPREGSSGNTIYF.